The next 6 T cell receptor beta chains were all read from a single sample in a study of blood T cell repertoires in COVID-19. Libraries were prepared by immunoSEQ multiplex PCR; TCRdb keeps only in-frame clonotypes and omits some of them. The sample has 450,000 or so clones, about 90% seen once. Sequenced: peripheral blood. The receptors were sampled from a man aged 18 to 35 with COVID-19, enrolled during active disease.

The chain is built from TRBV3-1 (or the pseudogene TRBV3-2) and TRBJ1-2; D ambiguous. Germline V CDR1 and CDR2: LGHDT, YNNKEL (reference sequence). V was cut by 2 bases and J by 8 bases, with 15 bases left in between. This CDR3 region has 14 residues. CDR3 amino acids: CASSQRGGSLGYTF. Written as DNA, the CDR3 is TGTGCCAGCAGCCAACGCGGTGGGTCTTTGGGCTACACCTTC.

The chain employs TRBV6-5 and TRBJ2-7, with D tentatively TRBD2 (5 bases). Between the trimmed V and J ends, which lost 6 bases and 4 bases, there was a span of 19 bases. CDR3 length: 15 amino acids. Per the germline V gene, CDR1 is MNHEY and CDR2 is SVGAGI. The CDR3 region is CASSPLSREIYEQYF. The CDR3 bases are TGTGCCAGCAGCCCATTGTCCCGGGAAATATACGAGCAGTACTTC.

V usage is TRBV6-2 or TRBV6-3 and J usage is TRBJ2-5; 8 nucleotides match TRBD2. The junction had 2 bases not matched to a gene; V was cut back by 2 bases and J by 0 bases. Germline lookup yields CDR1 MNHEY and CDR2 SVGEGT. CDR3 length: 15 residues. CDR3 protein: CASSYGREDQETQYF. CDR3 bases: TGTGCCAGCAGTTACGGGCGGGAGGACCAAGAGACCCAGTACTTC.

The chain recombines TRBV5-4 with TRBJ2-3; the match to TRBD2 covers 13 bases. The CDR3 contains 16 residues. Per germline, CDR1 SGHNT and CDR2 YYREEE (reference sequence). J gave up 6 bases and V 0 bases, and 4 bases lay outside the gene matches. In DNA, the CDR3 is TGTGCCAGCAGCTTGGGACTAGCGGGAGGTTCGGATACGCAGTATTTT. This gives the protein CASSLGLAGGSDTQYF.

The V gene is TRBV7-2, the J gene TRBJ2-1; tentative D call: TRBD1 (7 bases). Germline V gives CDR1 SGHTA, CDR2 FQGNSA. The CDR3 loop spans 16 amino acids. Trimming stripped 2 bases from V and 0 bases from J, with 11 bases between. CDR3: CASSLQGGSSYNEQFF. In DNA form, the CDR3 reads TGTGCCAGCAGCTTACAGGGGGGCTCCTCCTACAATGAGCAGTTCTTC.

The rearrangement links TRBV7-9 to TRBJ1-5; the match to TRBD1 covers 8 bases. The germline gives CDR1 SEHNR, CDR2 FQNEAQ (reference sequence). J lost 4 bases, V lost 3 bases, and 5 bases had no gene match. The length of the CDR3 is 15 residues. As DNA, the CDR3 is TGTGCCAGCAGCTTGTCGGGACAGGAAAATCAGCCCCAGCATTTT. This translates into CASSLSGQENQPQHF.